The clone carrying this T cell receptor beta chain was counted at least ten times. What it binds is unknown. Amplification yielded TCR beta CDR3 regions, with RNA transcripts as the source. HTBI primers drove first-round RT-PCR of the TCR CDR3. A single record per CDR3 protein comes from TCRdb applying MiXCR to the multiplex PCR reads. The table includes 730,000 or so distinct CDR3 sequences, 18% detected once. The record originates from a study of T cells in Graves' hyperthyroidism and ophthalmopathy. Findings of the study overall: The majority of expanded thyroid clonotypes above 0.001 also appeared in blood. Ophthalmopathy cases were set apart from stable hyperthyroidism by a 13 V-J model.

There are 13 residues in the CDR3. Trimming cost V 6 bases and J 3 bases; bases outside gene matches: 6. Germline CDR1 reads DFQATT; CDR2 reads SNEGSKA (reference sequence). For the diagnoses, clinical symptoms, serum thyroxine and TRAb, thyroid ultrasound and orbital computed tomography were used. Sequenced input: blood. The chain combines TRBV20-1 with TRBJ2-7; 9 nucleotides agree with TRBD1. The receptor was isolated from a woman between 50 and 59 years old with Graves' hyperthyroidism that later progressed to Graves' ophthalmopathy. The CDR3 coding sequence is TGCAGTGCGGACCGGGACAGGGACTACGAGCAGTACTTC. Amino acids: CSADRDRDYEQYF.